These 24 T cell receptor beta chains share one sample of origin, sequenced in a study of pediatric ulcerative colitis. Measured with immunoSEQ multiplex PCR; TCRdb has only the in-frame clones, and not every one. Of under 15,000 clones listed, roughly four fifths are singletons. Rectal tissue came from one to two pinch biopsies taken at colonoscopy. Source material: gut tissue. The source of these receptors is a boy between 5 and 17 years old who was a control in a study of pediatric ulcerative colitis.

The V gene is TRBV11-3, the J gene TRBJ2-3; 11 nucleotides agree with TRBD2. V was pared by 3 bases and J by 4 bases, with 3 bases of the junction left unmatched. The CDR3 is 15 residues long. The germline CDR1 and CDR2 sequences are SGHNT and YENEEA. CDR3 nucleotide sequence: TGTGCCAGCAGCTTCACTAGCGGGAGCCCAGATACGCAGTATTTT. This sequence encodes CASSFTSGSPDTQYF.

The rearrangement uses TRBV6-4 and TRBJ2-3; possible D gene TRBD2, 5 bases. CDR3 length: 15 residues. With 5 bases removed from V and 0 bases from J, the gap between germline ends came to 12 bases. Per germline, CDR1 MRHNA and CDR2 SNTAGT. The CDR3 DNA reads TGTGCCAGCAGTCCCTTCGGGGTGAGCACAGATACGCAGTATTTT. Protein: CASSPFGVSTDTQYF.

The chain has TRBV5-1 and TRBJ1-5; D possibly corresponds to TRBD1 (6 bases). Germline V gives CDR1 SGHRS, CDR2 YFSETQ. The length of the CDR3 is 15 residues. Trimming stripped 4 bases from V and 3 bases from J, with 14 bases between. DNA of the CDR3: TGCGCCAGCAGCCCCGAAGGGGGGGCCAATCAGCCCCAGCATTTT. It translates to CASSPEGGANQPQHF.

This chain uses TRBV7-2 with TRBJ1-2; 9 bases match TRBD1. J lost 5 bases, V lost 1 base, and 8 bases had no gene match. This CDR3 has 16 residues. Germline CDR1 SGHTA, CDR2 FQGNSA. The CDR3 is CASSLVLTDRGYGYTF. The CDR3 nucleotides read TGTGCCAGCAGCTTAGTTCTAACCGACAGGGGGTATGGCTACACCTTC.

This chain links TRBV5-6 with TRBJ2-7; 13 bases map to TRBD2. The CDR3 runs 16 residues. CDR1 is SGHDT and CDR2 is YYEEEE in the germline V gene. The V gene end was trimmed by 0 bases and the J gene end by 1 base; junction bases not matched to a gene: 1. CDR3: CASSLGGLAGSYEQYF. CDR3 coding DNA: TGTGCCAGCAGCTTGGGGGGACTAGCGGGATCCTACGAGCAGTACTTC.

This sequence joins TRBV12-5 and TRBJ1-2; D is ambiguous. Germline V gives CDR1 LGHNT, CDR2 FRNRAP. Trimming cost V 4 bases and J 7 bases, with 19 bases left between them. CDR3 length: 15 residues. The CDR3 sequence is CASGSEGQLRGGYTF. In DNA form, the CDR3 reads TGTGCTAGTGGTTCAGAGGGTCAGCTACGGGGTGGCTACACCTTC.

The chain uses TRBV11-3 and TRBJ2-1; the D is unclear. CDR1 SGHNT and CDR2 YENEEA come from the germline V gene. Trimming pared 2 bases from V and 0 bases from J, leaving 5 bases between. The CDR3 is 14 residues long. In nucleotides, the CDR3 is TGTGCCAGCAGCTTAACAGACTCCTACAATGAGCAGTTCTTC. It yields the protein CASSLTDSYNEQFF.

The chain carries TRBV7-9 and TRBJ2-7, with 12 nucleotides matching TRBD2. CDR1 is SEHNR, CDR2 FQNEAQ, per germline (reference sequence). This CDR3 is built from 16 residues. The V gene end was trimmed by 3 bases and the J gene end by 7 bases; junction bases not matched to a gene: 10. For the CDR3, the DNA is TGTGCCAGCAGCTTGACGCTAGCGGGAGGGCCGGGAGAGCAGTACTTC. It specifies CASSLTLAGGPGEQYF. Complete variable domain (other parts from reference TRBV7-9 and TRBJ2-7): DTGVSQNPRHKITKRGQNVTFRCDPISEHNRLYWYRQTLGQGPEFLTYFQNEAQLEKSRLLSDRFSAERPKGSFSTLEIQRTEQGDSAMYLCASSLTLAGGPGEQYFGPGTRLTVT.

The V gene is TRBV5-1, the J gene TRBJ2-1, with 9 bases lining up with TRBD2. J was trimmed by 8 bases and V by 4 bases; bases with no gene match: 10. The germline CDR1 and CDR2 sequences are SGHRS and YFSETQ. This CDR3 has 15 residues. The CDR3 protein is CASSPLSGSIDEQFF. The CDR3, as DNA: TGCGCCAGCAGCCCCCTTAGCGGGAGTATCGATGAGCAGTTCTTC.

By frequency in the sample, this clone is large (0.1 to 1%). The genes are TRBV15 and TRBJ2-7; D is perhaps TRBD1 or TRBD2 (5 bases each). The CDR3 extends over 13 amino acids. The V end was cut by 0 bases, the J end by 12 bases, with 15 bases between. Germline values: CDR1 LNHNV, CDR2 YYDKDF (reference sequence). CDR3 sequence (DNA): TGTGCCACCAGCAGAGATTCTGGGGGACGGGGGTACGTC. Protein: CATSRDSGGRGYV.

The genes are TRBV6-4 and TRBJ2-3; TRBD2 matches at 8 bases. The CDR3 has 16 amino acids. The J segment lost 6 bases and the V segment lost 6 bases, leaving 14 bases of the junction unmatched. Germline V lookup: CDR1 MRHNA, CDR2 SNTAGT. DNA for the CDR3: TGTGCCAGCAGCCCCACCGGAGGGTCTAGCGGGGATACGCAGTATTTT. Amino acid sequence: CASSPTGGSSGDTQYF.

In its sample, this clone was seen a few times. This sequence joins TRBV7-9 and TRBJ1-5; no definite D call. Germline assignment: CDR1 SEHNR and CDR2 FQNEAQ (reference sequence). V gave up 3 bases and J gave up 4 bases, with 10 bases separating them. The CDR3 runs 14 residues. CDR3 protein: CASSFTGANQPQHF. The CDR3 nucleotides read TGTGCCAGCAGCTTTACGGGAGCAAATCAGCCCCAGCATTTT. Full variable domain (outside the CDR3, taken from reference TRBV7-9 and TRBJ1-5): DTGVSQNPRHKITKRGQNVTFRCDPISEHNRLYWYRQTLGQGPEFLTYFQNEAQLEKSRLLSDRFSAERPKGSFSTLEIQRTEQGDSAMYLCASSFTGANQPQHFGDGTRLSIL.

The J gene is TRBJ2-4, the V gene TRBV21-1; the D call in the table, TRBD1, was not verified against the DNA. TRBV21-1 is designated a pseudogene. The CDR3 totals 17 residues. In nucleotides, the CDR3 is TGTGCCAGCAGCAAACGACAGGGACCGCCCGCCAAAAACATTCAGTACTTC. Its translation is CASSKRQGPPAKNIQYF.

The chain carries TRBV9 and TRBJ2-3; TRBD2 matches at 10 bases. The length of the CDR3 is 15 residues. Germline CDR1 and CDR2: SGDLS and YYNGEE. The V and J ends lost 5 bases and 5 bases, in that order; junction bases with no gene match: 8. This chain's CDR3 is CASSSSGSWGDTQYF. CDR3 DNA sequence: TGTGCCAGCAGTTCTAGCGGGAGTTGGGGAGATACGCAGTATTTT. Variable domain in full (rest from reference TRBV9 and TRBJ2-3): DSGVTQTPKHLITATGQRVTLRCSPRSGDLSVYWYQQSLDQGLQFLIQYYNGEERAKGNILERFSAQQFPDLHSELNLSSLELGDSALYFCASSSSGSWGDTQYFGPGTRLTVL.

The chain carries TRBV6-4 and TRBJ2-3; the D is unclear. CDR1 and CDR2 (germline): MRHNA, SNTAGT. The CDR3 is 13 amino acids. Trimming took off 4 bases at V and 0 bases at J, with 5 bases between the two ends. The CDR3 region is CASSADSTDTQYF. The CDR3 DNA sequence: TGTGCCAGCAGTGCGGACAGCACAGATACGCAGTATTTT.

The chain recombines TRBV18 with TRBJ2-1, with 11 nucleotides matching TRBD2. The junction had 5 bases not matched to a gene; V was cut back by 2 bases and J by 8 bases. CDR1 is KGHSH and CDR2 is LQKENI in the germline V gene. The CDR3 spans 15 residues. The CDR3 loop is CASSPKTSGRDEQFF. The CDR3 DNA reads TGTGCCAGCTCACCAAAAACTAGCGGGAGAGATGAGCAGTTCTTC.

The chain couples TRBV11-3 to TRBJ2-1, with 10 bases identical to TRBD2. The CDR3 is 15 amino acids. Losses at the gene ends were 1 base for V and 6 bases for J; bases not matched to a gene: 3. CDR1 is SGHNT, CDR2 YENEEA, per germline. CDR3 sequence: CASSLAGLAANEQFF. The CDR3 coding sequence is TGTGCCAGCAGCTTAGCAGGACTAGCGGCCAATGAGCAGTTCTTC.

The gene calls are TRBV2 and TRBJ1-5; D is possibly TRBD1 (5 bases). The CDR3 has 13 residues. V was pared by 8 bases and J by 7 bases, with 15 bases between. Germline values: CDR1 SNHLY, CDR2 FYNNEI. In DNA form, the CDR3 reads TGTGCCAGCGGAGGGGAGGTTGAGCAGCCCCAGCATTTT. Translating gives CASGGEVEQPQHF.

This clone is a singleton in its sample. V usage is TRBV27 and J usage is TRBJ2-7, with a tentative D call TRBD1 (5 bases). V lost 3 bases and J lost 6, with 15 bases in between. Germline V gene lookup returns CDR1 MNHEY and CDR2 SMNVEV (reference sequence). This CDR3 comprises 14 residues. The CDR3 sequence is CASSFNRRASEQYF. DNA for the CDR3: TGTGCCAGCAGTTTTAACCGCAGGGCTAGCGAGCAGTACTTC.

The chain combines TRBV19 with TRBJ2-1; no clear D. V lost 0 bases, J lost 5 bases, and 8 bases lay in between. Germline V gene lookup returns CDR1 LNHDA and CDR2 SQIVND (reference sequence). The CDR3 runs to 14 residues. CDR3 loop: CASSIEVGNNEQFF. CDR3 nucleotides: TGTGCCAGTAGTATAGAGGTAGGAAACAATGAGCAGTTCTTC.

The chain carries TRBV9 and TRBJ2-3, with 10 nucleotides matching TRBD2. The CDR3 contains 16 residues. Germline V lookup: CDR1 SGDLS, CDR2 YYNGEE. V lost 3 bases and J lost 2; bases outside the gene matches: 6. The CDR3, as DNA: TGTGCCAGCAGCGGGACTAGCGGAGGAGACACAGATACGCAGTATTTT. Translating it yields CASSGTSGGDTDTQYF.

V is TRBV7-8 and J is TRBJ2-7; 8 nucleotides align to TRBD2. V shed 3 bases, J shed 4 bases, and the junction held 5 bases outside the gene matches. There are 14 residues in the CDR3. From germline, CDR1 is SGHVS and CDR2 FQNEAQ. In DNA, the CDR3 is TGTGCCAGCAGCTTCCCAGCGGGAGCTTACGAGCAGTACTTC. It codes for CASSFPAGAYEQYF.

This clone was observed a handful of times. This chain connects TRBV6-6 to TRBJ1-5; 7 bases line up with TRBD1. The germline CDR1 and CDR2 sequences are MNHNY and SVGAGI (reference sequence). The trim removed 6 bases at V and 3 bases at J, leaving 11 bases unmatched. The CDR3 length is 16 residues. The CDR3 loop reads CASRRLPGGDNQPQHF. The DNA for the CDR3 is TGTGCCAGCAGGCGACTCCCAGGGGGTGACAATCAGCCCCAGCATTTT.

The chain carries TRBV6-1 and TRBJ2-7; the match to TRBD1 covers 9 bases. With 6 bases clipped from V and 1 base from J, the junction kept 7 bases outside the gene matches. The CDR3 is 15 amino acids. CDR1 and CDR2 (germline): MNHNS, SASEGT. DNA of the CDR3: TGTGCCAGCAGGGTCGAGACAGGGGGGTCCTACGAGCAGTACGTC. As protein: CASRVETGGSYEQYV.